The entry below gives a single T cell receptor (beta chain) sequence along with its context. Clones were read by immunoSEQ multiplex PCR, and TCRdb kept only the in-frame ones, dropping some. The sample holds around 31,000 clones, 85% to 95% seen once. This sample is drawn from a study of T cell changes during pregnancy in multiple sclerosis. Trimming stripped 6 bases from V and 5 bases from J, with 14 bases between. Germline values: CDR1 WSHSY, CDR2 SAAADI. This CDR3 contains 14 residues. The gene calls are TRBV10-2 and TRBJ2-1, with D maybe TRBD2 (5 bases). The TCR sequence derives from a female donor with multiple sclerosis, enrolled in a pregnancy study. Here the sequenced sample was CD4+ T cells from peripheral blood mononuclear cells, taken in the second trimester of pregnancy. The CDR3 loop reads CASSRGLLDNEQFF. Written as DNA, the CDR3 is TGCGCCAGCAGCAGAGGGCTGCTAGACAATGAGCAGTTCTTC.